One T cell receptor beta chain is described in this entry. There are a few counts of this clone. What antigen it recognizes has not been identified. Per-base qualities were not stored, and no clone one base away is much larger. In total, roughly 670 healthy bone marrow donors made up the cohort. At the time of sampling, all cohort members were nominally healthy, though unrecorded immune exposures were likely present. The donor tested CMV seronegative and was one of the 352 seronegative cohort members. Each donor provided a peripheral blood sample, and peripheral blood mononuclear cells were used for TCR beta sequencing. Genomic DNA was extracted from the blood cell samples with the Qiagen DNeasy Blood Extraction Kit. These data originate in a study of cytomegalovirus exposure and HLA in healthy donors (dated by TCRdb to 2015 to 2018). In terms of the full investigation: An earlier analysis of approximately 640 of the donors reported about 290 Gb of sequence data and 120 million or so unique TCR beta sequences from about 179 million T cells. The T cell repertoires of around 730 subjects were profiled by immunosequencing and related to cytomegalovirus serostatus. Class I and class II HLA loci were covered by the typing at four-digit resolution. All discovery cohort repertoires had been generated on a single sequencing platform. Among some 400 genotyped donors of the cohort, an average of around 240,000 unique TCR beta nucleotide sequences were sequenced per donor, around 20% of them non-productive. The study aimed to test whether signatures of past pathogen exposure could be identified by cataloging public T cell receptors. To predict cytomegalovirus infection status, the study brought together high-throughput TCR immunosequencing, statistical association of individual TCRs with disease status, and machine learning. A later analysis re-analyzed previously published TCR beta repertoires from 650 to 800 donors and added high-resolution HLA genotyping to study TCR occurrence patterns. Donor age, sex, ethnicity and CMV serostatus were collected together with the repertoire data. A separate validation cohort of over a hundred different subjects was used in addition to the approximately 700-subject first cohort. Of the roughly 400 genotyped donors, roughly 85% fell in the genetic ancestry cluster associated with self-reported Caucasian donors. An earlier analysis of 500 to 650 of the donors applied high-throughput TCR beta sequencing to assess whether each TCR beta V gene segment acted as functional or pseudogenic. Typing coverage varied by locus: about 620-630 donors for A, B, C, DRB1 and DQB1; 522 for DQA1; nearly 610 for DPA1; more than 450 for DPB1. Roughly 5 DR-DQ haplotypes were handled as single units for association and clustering, since linkage in the cohort was strong. The later analysis used no new phenotypic data to find candidate immune exposures, relying instead on TCR beta sequences and their occurrence across donors. About 310 gigabases of sequencing data and approximately 93 million unique TCR sequences were included in an early release covering 500 to 750 HLA-typed donors. A later genetic analysis used genome-wide SNP genotypes for about 60% of the roughly 700 donors, treating that subset as a discovery cohort. What the work shows at the level of the full study, not this receptor alone: Some IMGT-functional V segments, including TRBV6-2 and TRBV6-3, could not be told apart with the 87-base-pair reads, so those segments were excluded. Because counts were too low, roughly 16 rarely observed V segments, including chromosome 9 orphons, were left out of the earlier analysis of some 600 of the donors. A cluster of highly shared sequence variants was judged likely to represent a technical artifact of the sequencing pipeline. Compared with equally common non-associated chains, HLA-associated TCR beta chains in a later analysis were more clonally expanded and had lower generation probabilities. HLA typing was unavailable for some donors at each locus, so association tests used only the typed subset. Strong co-occurrence of HLA alleles, especially DR and DQ, made assigning TCR associations to individual alleles difficult. In an earlier analysis of roughly 500 of the donors, most TCR beta V segments appeared in productive rearrangements about 87% or about 30% of the time, broadly matching IMGT annotations. It was suggested by the authors that the approach could potentially be generalized to other disease states and immunological phenotypes. Compared with the approximately 720-donor mean, donors in an Asian-associated ancestry cluster had fewer N-insertions in productive TCRs, according to a later genetic analysis. At a false discovery rate of 0.05, a later analysis linked 15,000 to 20,000 TCR beta sequences to specific HLA alleles. Presence/absence analyses assumed roughly uniform sequencing depth across donors, an assumption that may not hold. For the cohort, immune exposure information was limited to CMV serostatus. A further reported finding was that TCR beta sequences accurately predicted the HLA-A and HLA-B alleles for most subjects in the first cohort. Linkage disequilibrium might explain the correlated functional status among segregating V segments, but an unknown experimental factor could not be excluded. In the study, roughly 160 TCR beta chains were listed as associated with cytomegalovirus. In a later analysis, the rate of TCR association differed among HLA loci, with DRB1 alleles having the most associated TCRs and HLA-C alleles having the fewest. A later analysis reported that several top co-occurrence clusters appeared linked to parvovirus B19, influenza, CMV and Epstein-Barr virus. V-gene and J-gene trimming of TCR beta chains was associated with a missense DCLRE1C variant in a later genetic analysis, and the association was replicated in an independent cohort. The classifier was reported to diagnose cytomegalovirus status with high specificity and sensitivity in both the original cohort and the validation cohort. Three of the identified cytomegalovirus-associated TCR beta chains were confirmed in vitro to be specific for cytomegalovirus antigens. Most TCR sequences were observed very rarely across donors, whereas some public TCRs were present in many individuals. In a later analysis, most CMV-associated TCR beta chains were found to appear HLA-restricted, with HLA associations seemingly driven largely by CMV exposure. In this cohort, only TCR beta chains were sequenced, and detectable features were limited by the absence of alpha or paired-chain data.

Library construction relied on the immunoSEQ multiplex PCR assay. A mixture of 60 forward primers for TCR Vbeta segments and 13 reverse primers for TCR Jbeta segments was used in the multiplex PCR. The CDR3 region of rearranged TCR beta genes was amplified from genomic DNA with a multiplex PCR assay. Amplified TCR beta libraries were sequenced as 87-base-pair reads on the Illumina HiSeq System. In the source study's methods: Across the 640 or so repertoires, a later analysis counted 78 million or so unique TCR beta chains, approximately 10 million of which were shared by at least two donors. Raw reads were error-corrected and collapsed into unique sequences by a nearest-neighbor algorithm in which closely related sequences were merged to remove PCR and sequencing errors. To assign V, D and J gene segments, CDR3 sequences were aligned to IMGT reference sequences. Each retained sequence needed at least a six-nucleotide match to both a V gene segment and a J gene segment. A rearrangement was called productive if the CDR3 had no stop codons and remained in frame with V and J, and every other rearrangement was called non-productive. CDR3 was defined according to IMGT convention as the region running from the second conserved V-encoded cysteine to the conserved J-encoded phenylalanine. Sequences without an unambiguous match to a single V gene segment were excluded from the earlier analysis of 500 to 700 of the donors. In an earlier analysis of several hundred of the donors, V segments were called functional above 56.7% productive rearrangements and were called segregating when the between-donor standard deviation exceeded 5%. To diagnose cytomegalovirus status from the catalog of TCR beta chain sequences, a statistical classification framework was built. In a later analysis, TCR nucleotide sequences were compared against IMGT/GENE-DB human TR gene sequences so that V and J genes could be assigned. A later analysis assigned CDR3 sequences and most-parsimonious VDJ recombination scenarios with the TCRdist pipeline. In a later analysis, each TCR beta chain was defined by its CDR3 amino acid sequence together with its V-gene family, and reads lacking a unique V-gene family were excluded. A later analysis removed 592 highly shared, low-generation-probability nucleotide sequences to deal with suspected cross-contamination and a sequencing artifact. In a later analysis, a clonal expansion index for each public chain was calculated from normalized within-repertoire ranks of inferred template counts. In a later analysis, generation probabilities were computed with a VDJ recombination model fitted to out-of-frame rearrangements, and the resulting probabilities were checked against IGoR. Hypergeometric tests were used in a later analysis to score TCR-TCR, TCR-HLA and TCR-CMV co-occurrence, with a repertoire-size bias correction applied to the TCR pairs. False discovery rates were estimated in a later analysis by permuting HLA or CMV assignments 20 times. In a later analysis, co-occurring TCRs were grouped using DBSCAN, with TCRdist sequence similarity added in when clustering inside HLA-allele-positive subsets. For co-occurrence clustering, repertoires with fewer than 30,000 or more than 120,000 public chains were excluded, along with 5 or 6 repertoires with anomalous nucleotide sharing. TCRdb retrieved this table from immuneACCESS and kept in-frame rearrangements only. Not all clones are present; in checked studies, unresolved V genes account for under half, and no reason is known for the remainder. V and J calls and clone size are given by that table; D and trimming were obtained from the DNA. This sample is represented by 85,000 to 130,000 clones; about two thirds of them were singletons. Clones ranked in the top ten supply approximately 0.74% of the sample.

For CDR1 and CDR2, the germline V gene lists SGHRS and YFSETQ. Reading from cysteine to phenylalanine, the CDR3 counts 15 amino acids. CDR3 DNA is the only sequence kept; it has 45 bases, read in frame from the first base. Trimming takes 2 bases from V and 6 bases from J, and the germline ends sit 15 bases apart. The material sequenced was PBMCs. The rearrangement joined TRBV5-1 to TRBJ2-1; TRBD1 is a weak D gene call, 7 bases matching. This sequence was found in a boy aged 5-17 years in good health and CMV-seronegative. The CDR3 protein: CASSLDRAGTNEQFF. The nucleotide sequence reads TGCGCCAGCAGCTTAGACAGGGCGGGAACCAATGAGCAGTTCTTC.